This T cell receptor beta chain was sequenced in a study of response to subunit inactivated influenza vaccine. General study points: Few new T cells, the authors suggested, are recruited by each seasonal influenza vaccination.

Regarding this clonotype: Its target is not known.

In TCRdb, the RT-PCR reads were re-called with MiXCR into one record per CDR3 protein. Seen here are roughly 520,000 distinct CDR3 sequences, 25% observed once, and the top ten hold over 1.5%. This CDR3 is built from 18 residues. Trimming cost V 6 bases and J 3 bases; bases outside gene matches: 20. Germline CDR1 reads MDHEN; CDR2 reads SYDVKM. The TCR comes from a man aged 45 to 65 who received an inactivated influenza vaccine. The sequences come from CD4+ T cells sorted from PBMCs, collected 5 days after vaccination. This rearrangement joins TRBV28 to TRBJ2-7; 7 bases agree with TRBD1. The CDR3 DNA reads TGTGCCAGCAGCCTAAATCTAGGATGGACAGGAGAGTACTACGAGCAGTACTTC. This encodes CASSLNLGWTGEYYEQYF.